The 18 T cell receptor beta chains below come from one sample, sequenced in a study of CD4 T cells in relation to SARS-CoV-2 and coronaviruses. Data came from immunoSEQ multiplex PCR; TCRdb stores just in-frame clones and leaves some out. The data show about 31,000 clones, with around 72% seen just once and 9% to 15% held by the top ten. The unexposed donors gave CD4+ T cells in about 2011-2018, prior to COVID-19. After roughly ten days of culture, CD4+ T cells were isolated. These TCRs are of unknown antigen specificity. The sequenced sample was CD4+ T cells from PBMCs, cultured in vitro. Receptor source: a human donor in good health.

This clone came up a few times. The chain couples TRBV25-1 to TRBJ2-5; 7 bases are a match to TRBD2. Germline CDR1 reads MGHDK; CDR2 reads SYGVNS. Trimming at V came to 3 bases and at J to 5 bases, leaving 12 bases not matched to a gene. The CDR3 contains 16 residues. The CDR3 is CASSDSLAADRETQYF. DNA for the CDR3: TGTGCCAGCAGTGACTCCCTAGCGGCGGACCGGGAGACCCAGTACTTC.

This rearrangement joins TRBV5-1 to TRBJ2-7; TRBD2 aligns across 13 bases. This CDR3 contains 16 residues. The germline CDR1 and CDR2 sequences are SGHRS and YFSETQ. V was clipped by 0 bases and J by 7 bases; unmatched bases: 7. CDR3 protein: CASSLEGTSGVKEQYF. As DNA, the CDR3 is TGCGCCAGCAGCTTGGAAGGGACTAGCGGGGTAAAAGAGCAGTACTTC. Full variable domain (rest looked up from reference TRBV5-1 and TRBJ2-7): KAGVTQTPRYLIKTRGQQVTLSCSPISGHRSVSWYQQTPGQGLQFLFEYFSETQRNKGNFPGRFSGRQFSNSRSEMNVSTLELGDSALYLCASSLEGTSGVKEQYFGPGTRLTVT.

The chain employs TRBV29-1 and TRBJ2-1; a possible D gene is TRBD2 (5 bases). Germline V gene lookup returns CDR1 SQVTM and CDR2 ANQGSEA. The CDR3 spans 12 residues. V lost 1 base and J lost 6, with 7 bases in between. The CDR3 spells CSVEGETNEQFF. CDR3 nucleotide sequence: TGCAGCGTTGAAGGGGAGACCAATGAGCAGTTCTTC.

Here the CDR3 DNA reads TGTGCCAGTAGTCCTGGACAGGGGAGAGCTTTCTTT. Its translation: CASSPGQGRAFF. The J gene is TRBJ1-1, the V gene TRBV19; 9 bases align to TRBD1. Per the germline V gene, CDR1 is LNHDA and CDR2 is SQIVND (reference sequence). The CDR3 spans 12 residues. The trim removed 5 bases at V and 10 bases at J, leaving 5 bases unmatched.

The rearrangement joins TRBV5-1 to TRBJ2-1, with TRBD2 matching over 8 bases. The trim removed 0 bases at V and 0 bases at J, leaving 5 bases unmatched. The CDR3 is 17 amino acids. Per germline, CDR1 SGHRS and CDR2 YFSETQ. DNA of the CDR3: TGCGCCAGCAGCTTGGAGGGTAGCGGGGTCTCCTACAATGAGCAGTTCTTC. Translating gives CASSLEGSGVSYNEQFF.

The rearrangement uses TRBV3-1 (or the pseudogene TRBV3-2) and TRBJ2-3, with TRBD2 matching 7 bases. In germline, CDR1 is LGHDT, CDR2 YNNKEL (reference sequence). The V gene end was trimmed by 4 bases and the J gene end by 6 bases; junction bases not matched to a gene: 4. The CDR3 is 13 residues long. The CDR3, as DNA: TGTGCCAGCAGCCGACTCGGGGGGGATACGCAGTATTTT. Its translation: CASSRLGGDTQYF.

This rearrangement joins TRBV7-9 to TRBJ2-5, with a weak D call TRBD2 (6 bases). Trimming removed 5 bases at V and 9 bases at J, with 16 bases between. This CDR3 has 13 amino acids. Germline CDR1 and CDR2: SEHNR and FQNEAQ (reference sequence). In nucleotides, the CDR3 is TGTGCCAGCAGCGATAGCGGACCTGGAGCCCAGTACTTC. Its protein product is CASSDSGPGAQYF.

The chain has TRBV14 and TRBJ2-1, with D possibly being TRBD2 (5 bases). Looked up from germline, CDR1 is SGHDN and CDR2 is FVKESK. The CDR3 has 16 residues. The ends were cut back, 0 bases at V and 1 base at J, with 10 bases in the middle. Here the CDR3 DNA reads TGTGCCAGCAGCCAAGACGGGCGGGCGTCCTACAATGAGCAGTTCTTC. Protein sequence: CASSQDGRASYNEQFF.

The chain uses TRBV29-1 and TRBJ2-7, with 9 bases lining up with TRBD1. This CDR3 is built from 14 residues. Germline V gene lookup returns CDR1 SQVTM and CDR2 ANQGSEA. With 4 bases clipped from V and 6 bases from J, the junction kept 10 bases outside the gene matches. CDR3 bases: TGCAGCGTTGTCGAACAGGGGGCGCGGGGCGAGCAGTACTTC. Translating it yields CSVVEQGARGEQYF.

This chain links TRBV9 with TRBJ2-2, with a tentative D call TRBD2 (5 bases). V was trimmed by 9 bases and J by 7 bases, leaving 16 bases between them. Per the germline V gene, CDR1 is SGDLS and CDR2 is YYNGEE. The CDR3 contains 13 residues. The chain's CDR3 is CATSEGPGGELFF. The DNA for the CDR3 is TGTGCCACCTCCGAGGGCCCCGGCGGGGAGCTGTTTTTT.

This clone turned up a few times. The chain couples TRBV5-1 to TRBJ2-5, with 8 bases matching TRBD1. The J segment lost 5 bases and the V segment lost 0 bases, leaving 6 bases of the junction unmatched. Germline lookup yields CDR1 SGHRS and CDR2 YFSETQ. This CDR3 comprises 15 residues. In DNA, the CDR3 is TGCGCCAGCAGCTTGGGGACAGGGTCATCGGAGACCCAGTACTTC. Protein: CASSLGTGSSETQYF.

The gene calls are TRBV7-3 and TRBJ2-7; D call uncertain. CDR1 is SGHTA and CDR2 is FQGTGA in the germline V gene. The CDR3 runs 14 residues. V was trimmed by 2 bases and J by 6 bases, leaving 14 bases between them. The CDR3 reads CASSLYSSASEQYF. The DNA for the CDR3 is TGTGCCAGCAGCTTATATTCCAGCGCCTCCGAGCAGTACTTC.

This clone occurred once. This chain joins TRBV6-5 and TRBJ1-5, with 7 bases identical to TRBD1. V was clipped by 5 bases and J by 2 bases; unmatched bases: 3. This CDR3 has 14 residues. CDR1 and CDR2 (germline): MNHEY, SVGAGI. The CDR3 region has the DNA TGTGCCAGCAGTAGACAGGGAGGCAATCAGCCCCAGCATTTT. Translating it yields CASSRQGGNQPQHF.

V and J are TRBV5-1 and TRBJ2-3; 7 bases are shared with TRBD2. V trimming: 7 bases; J trimming: 0 bases; junction bases outside the gene matches: 8. The germline V gene encodes CDR1 SGHRS and CDR2 YFSETQ. The CDR3 has 15 amino acids. The CDR3 DNA sequence: TGCGCCAGCCTGGCGGGGGTAACTAGCACAGATACGCAGTATTTT. This sequence encodes CASLAGVTSTDTQYF.

The V call is TRBV2, the J call TRBJ1-6, with 9 bases matching TRBD1. This CDR3 has 13 residues. V trimming: 9 bases; J trimming: 9 bases; junction bases outside the gene matches: 6. Germline V gene lookup returns CDR1 SNHLY and CDR2 FYNNEI. The CDR3 bases are TGTGCCAGTGAACAGGGGGCTGTTTCACCCCTCCACTTT. Amino acids: CASEQGAVSPLHF. The whole variable domain, remainder taken from reference TRBV2 and TRBJ1-6, is EPEVTQTPSHQVTQMGQEVILRCVPISNHLYFYWYRQILGQKVEFLVSFYNNEISEKSEIFDDQFSVERPDGSNFTLKIRSTKLEDSAMYFCASEQGAVSPLHFGNGTRLTVT.

The chain combines TRBV5-8 with TRBJ2-5; 12 bases fit TRBD2. Germline V CDR1 and CDR2: SGHTS, YDEGEE. The CDR3 has 16 residues. After removal of 4 bases from V and 0 bases from J, the junction contained 4 bases not matched to a gene. Here the CDR3 DNA reads TGTGCCAGCAGCCCCGGACTAGCGGGGAACCAAGAGACCCAGTACTTC. Translated, it gives CASSPGLAGNQETQYF.

The chain employs TRBV19 and TRBJ1-2, with D possibly TRBD1 on 6 matching bases. The CDR3 is 14 amino acids. Trimming pared 6 bases from V and 1 base from J, leaving 12 bases between. Germline-derived CDR1 and CDR2 are LNHDA and SQIVND (reference sequence). CDR3: CASSMGAGNYGYTF. CDR3 nucleotide sequence: TGTGCCAGTAGCATGGGGGCCGGTAACTATGGCTACACCTTC. Filled out from reference TRBV19 and TRBJ1-2, the complete variable domain reads DGGITQSPKYLFRKEGQNVTLSCEQNLNHDAMYWYRQDPGQGLRLIYYSQIVNDFQKGDIAEGYSVSREKKESFPLTVTSAQKNPTAFYLCASSMGAGNYGYTFGSGTRLTVV.

This clone was seen a handful of times. This chain's CDR3 is CASSREITDTQYF. CDR3 sequence (DNA): TGTGCCAGCAGCAGGGAGATCACAGATACGCAGTATTTT. The J gene is TRBJ2-3, the V gene TRBV7-2; weak D call: TRBD2 (5 bases). The CDR3 is 13 residues long. Germline V gene lookup returns CDR1 SGHTA and CDR2 FQGNSA. Between the trimmed V and J ends, which lost 5 bases and 2 bases, there was a span of 8 bases. Looking up the rest from reference TRBV7-2 and TRBJ2-3 gives the full variable domain: GAGVSQSPSNKVTEKGKDVELRCDPISGHTALYWYRQSLGQGLEFLIYFQGNSAPDKSGLPSDRFSAERTGGSVSTLTIQRTQQEDSAVYLCASSREITDTQYFGPGTRLTVL.